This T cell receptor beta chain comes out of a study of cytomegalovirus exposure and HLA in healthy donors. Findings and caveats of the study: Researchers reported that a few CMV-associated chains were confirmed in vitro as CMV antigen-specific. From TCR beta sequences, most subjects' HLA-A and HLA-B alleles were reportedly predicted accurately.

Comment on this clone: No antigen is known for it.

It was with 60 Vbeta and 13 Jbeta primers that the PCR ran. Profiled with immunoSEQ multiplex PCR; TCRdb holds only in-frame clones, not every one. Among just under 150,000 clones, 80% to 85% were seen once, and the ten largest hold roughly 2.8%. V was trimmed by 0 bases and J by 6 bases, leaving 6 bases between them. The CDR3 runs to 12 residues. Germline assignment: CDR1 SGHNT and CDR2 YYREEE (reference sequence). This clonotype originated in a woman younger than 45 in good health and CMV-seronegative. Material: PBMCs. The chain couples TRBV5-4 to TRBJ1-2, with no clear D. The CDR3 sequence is CASSLGGDGYTF. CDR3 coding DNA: TGTGCCAGCAGCTTGGGCGGGGATGGCTACACCTTC.